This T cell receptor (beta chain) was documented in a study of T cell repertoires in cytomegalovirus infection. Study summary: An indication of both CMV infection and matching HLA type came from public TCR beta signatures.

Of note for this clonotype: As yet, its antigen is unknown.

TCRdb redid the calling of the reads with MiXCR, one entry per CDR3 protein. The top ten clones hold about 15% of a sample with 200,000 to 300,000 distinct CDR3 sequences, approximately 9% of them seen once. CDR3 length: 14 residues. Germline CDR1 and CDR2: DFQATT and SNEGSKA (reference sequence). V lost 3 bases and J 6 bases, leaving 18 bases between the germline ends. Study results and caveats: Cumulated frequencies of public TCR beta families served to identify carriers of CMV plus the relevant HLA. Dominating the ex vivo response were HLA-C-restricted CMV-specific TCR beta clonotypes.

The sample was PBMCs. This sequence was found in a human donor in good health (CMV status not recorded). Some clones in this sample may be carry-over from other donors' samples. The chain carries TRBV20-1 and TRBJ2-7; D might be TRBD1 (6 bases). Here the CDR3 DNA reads TGCAGTGCTAGTGAGGAACAGGGTGTACGCGAGCAGTACTTC. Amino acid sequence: CSASEEQGVREQYF.